The source of this T cell receptor (beta chain) is a study of T cell changes during pregnancy in multiple sclerosis. CDR1 SEHNR and CDR2 FQNEAQ come from the germline V gene (reference sequence). The length of the CDR3 is 15 residues. The V and J ends lost 5 bases and 2 bases, in that order; junction bases with no gene match: 6. Measured with immunoSEQ multiplex PCR; TCRdb has only the in-frame clones, and not every one. The sample shows some 100,000 clones, approximately 94% of them seen only once. The receptor was isolated from a female donor with multiple sclerosis, enrolled in a pregnancy study. The genes are TRBV7-9 and TRBJ1-3; 7 bases are a match to TRBD1. The specimen comprised peripheral blood, sampled before pregnancy. Here the CDR3 reads CASSTTGRPGNTIYF. CDR3 nucleotides: TGTGCCAGCAGCACGACAGGGAGGCCTGGAAACACCATATATTTT.